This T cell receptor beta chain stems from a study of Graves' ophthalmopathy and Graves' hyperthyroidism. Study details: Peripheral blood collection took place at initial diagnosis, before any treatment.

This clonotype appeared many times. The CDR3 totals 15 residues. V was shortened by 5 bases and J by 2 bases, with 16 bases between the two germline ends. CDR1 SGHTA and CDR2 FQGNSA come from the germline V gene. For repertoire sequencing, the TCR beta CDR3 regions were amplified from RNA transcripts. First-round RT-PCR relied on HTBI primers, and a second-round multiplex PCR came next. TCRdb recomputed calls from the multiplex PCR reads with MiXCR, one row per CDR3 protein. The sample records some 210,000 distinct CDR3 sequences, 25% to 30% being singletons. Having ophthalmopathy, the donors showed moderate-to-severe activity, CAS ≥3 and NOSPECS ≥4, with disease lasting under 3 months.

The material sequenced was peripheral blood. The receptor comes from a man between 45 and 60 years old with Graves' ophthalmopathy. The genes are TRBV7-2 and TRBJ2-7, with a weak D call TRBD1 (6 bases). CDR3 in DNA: TGTGCCAGCAGCCCGACCGGGACACCGACCTACGAGCAGTACTTC. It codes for CASSPTGTPTYEQYF.